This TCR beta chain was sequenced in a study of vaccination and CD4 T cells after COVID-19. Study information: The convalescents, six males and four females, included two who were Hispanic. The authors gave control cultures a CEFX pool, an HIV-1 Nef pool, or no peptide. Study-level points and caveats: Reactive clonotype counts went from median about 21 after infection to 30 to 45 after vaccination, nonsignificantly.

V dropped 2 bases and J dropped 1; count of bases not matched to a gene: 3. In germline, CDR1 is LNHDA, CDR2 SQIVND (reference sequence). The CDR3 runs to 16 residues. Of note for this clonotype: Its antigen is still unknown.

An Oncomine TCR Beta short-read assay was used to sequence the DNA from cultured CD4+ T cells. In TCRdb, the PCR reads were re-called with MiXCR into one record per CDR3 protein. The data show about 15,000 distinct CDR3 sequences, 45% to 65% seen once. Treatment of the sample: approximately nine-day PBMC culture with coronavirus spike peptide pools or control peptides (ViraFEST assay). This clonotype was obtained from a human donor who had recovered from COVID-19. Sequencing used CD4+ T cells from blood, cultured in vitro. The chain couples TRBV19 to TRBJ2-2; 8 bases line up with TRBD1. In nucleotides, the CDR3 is TGTGCCAGTAGTATACCGGGACAGGTGAACACCGGGGAGCTGTTTTTT. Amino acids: CASSIPGQVNTGELFF.